These 24 T cell receptor beta chains were all obtained from the same sample, sequenced in a study of cytomegalovirus exposure and HLA in healthy donors. Primers for the PCR totalled 60 Vbeta and 13 Jbeta. The repertoire was sequenced with immunoSEQ multiplex PCR; TCRdb's copy has only in-frame clones and lacks some. Of about 120,000 clones in the sample, around three quarters were seen once. The sequencing sample was made of PBMCs. The source is a young man in good health and CMV-seropositive.

This clone occurred a few times. The genes are TRBV20-1 and TRBJ2-7; D ambiguous. This CDR3 spans 11 amino acids. V was pared by 5 bases and J by 2 bases, with 7 bases between. CDR1 DFQATT and CDR2 SNEGSKA come from the germline V gene (reference sequence). DNA for the CDR3: TGCAGTGCTGGGCGAACCTACGAGCAGTACTTC. Its translation is CSAGRTYEQYF.

V is TRBV5-1 and J is TRBJ1-1, with D unclear. The germline V and J ends were trimmed by 7 bases and 5 bases, with 15 bases remaining between them. The CDR3 consists of 13 residues. The V gene's germline CDR1 is SGHRS and CDR2 YFSETQ. CDR3 protein: CASSREELTEAFF. DNA for the CDR3: TGCGCCAGCTCCCGGGAGGAACTGACTGAAGCTTTCTTT.

This clone was found once. The chain carries TRBV25-1 and TRBJ2-7; D is possibly TRBD2 (5 bases). Germline CDR1 and CDR2: MGHDK and SYGVNS. The ends were cut back, 7 bases at V and 5 bases at J, with 18 bases in the middle. The CDR3 consists of 14 residues. CDR3 nucleotides: TGTGCCAGCATTGTGAGCGGCAGGACGAACGAGCAGTACTTC. It is translated as CASIVSGRTNEQYF.

This chain joins TRBV5-4 and TRBJ2-5; 7 bases agree with TRBD1. This CDR3 spans 14 amino acids. CDR1 SGHNT and CDR2 YYREEE come from the germline V gene (reference sequence). Trimming removed 3 bases from V and 1 base from J; junction bases left unmatched: 3. CDR3 loop: CASSSRDSQETQYF. CDR3 DNA: TGTGCCAGCAGCTCCCGGGACAGCCAAGAGACCCAGTACTTC.

The chain has TRBV6-5 and TRBJ1-1; tentative D call: TRBD1 (6 bases). Germline V gives CDR1 MNHEY, CDR2 SVGAGI. This CDR3 contains 13 residues. The germline V and J ends were trimmed by 6 bases and 1 base, with 9 bases remaining between them. The DNA of the CDR3 is TGTGCCAGCAGACGACAGGAGAACACTGAAGCTTTCTTT. It translates to CASRRQENTEAFF.

The rearrangement links TRBV10-1 to TRBJ2-1, with 10 bases aligning to TRBD2. Germline CDR1 is WNHNN and CDR2 is SYGVQD (reference sequence). CDR3 length: 16 residues. V was clipped by 8 bases and J by 6 bases; unmatched bases: 13. CDR3 DNA: TGCGCCAGCGCGCGCGGACTAGCGGCCCTATCCAATGAGCAGTTCTTC. Translated, it gives CASARGLAALSNEQFF.

In DNA form, the CDR3 reads TGTGCCAGCAGTTCAGACACCGTAAACACTGAAGCTTTCTTT. As protein: CASSSDTVNTEAFF. This chain connects TRBV6-5 to TRBJ1-1; D call uncertain. Per germline, CDR1 MNHEY and CDR2 SVGAGI. This CDR3 spans 14 amino acids. The germline V and J ends were trimmed by 4 bases and 2 bases, with 11 bases remaining between them.

This chain uses TRBV4-2 with TRBJ2-7; tentative D call: TRBD2 (6 bases). This CDR3 comprises 18 residues. Germline CDR1 LGHNA, CDR2 YNFKEQ. Trimming shortened V by 0 bases and J by 1 base, and 19 bases separated the two germline ends. The CDR3 here is CASSQEVVLAGTSYEQYF. CDR3 sequence (DNA): TGTGCCAGCAGCCAAGAAGTTGTCTTGGCGGGGACTTCCTACGAGCAGTACTTC.

The rearrangement links TRBV19 to TRBJ1-6; D is ambiguous. The CDR3 extends over 14 amino acids. Per the germline V gene, CDR1 is LNHDA and CDR2 is SQIVND (reference sequence). The germline V and J ends were trimmed by 3 bases and 7 bases, with 10 bases remaining between them. The CDR3 region has the DNA TGTGCCAGTAGTATCGGCGGAAAGAATTCACCCCTCCACTTT. Its translation is CASSIGGKNSPLHF.

This clone was seen more than once but under ten times. The V gene is TRBV11-2, the J gene TRBJ2-3; 8 nucleotides align to TRBD1. The CDR3 spans 12 residues. Unmatched junction bases numbered 2, after V lost 5 bases and J lost 7 bases. Germline-derived CDR1 and CDR2 are SGHAT and FQNNGV. Here the CDR3 DNA reads TGTGCCAGCAGCCAGGGGGCTTATACGCAGTATTTT. Amino acid sequence: CASSQGAYTQYF.

V usage is TRBV5-4 and J usage is TRBJ2-2; the D gene is possibly TRBD1 (6 bases). This CDR3 is built from 12 residues. V was clipped by 2 bases and J by 9 bases, with 8 bases between them. The germline V gene encodes CDR1 SGHNT and CDR2 YYREEE (reference sequence). In nucleotides, the CDR3 is TGTGCCAGCAGCTTTACAGGGAGGGAGCTGTTTTTT. Protein sequence: CASSFTGRELFF.

V gene TRBV7-9 combines with J gene TRBJ1-4; TRBD1 matches at 9 bases. V lost 5 bases and J lost 6; bases outside the gene matches: 7. CDR1 is SEHNR, CDR2 FQNEAQ, per germline (reference sequence). This CDR3 spans 15 amino acids. CDR3 loop: CASSPRDRAYEKLFF. DNA for the CDR3: TGTGCCAGCAGCCCAAGGGACAGGGCCTATGAAAAACTGTTTTTT. The full variable domain, its missing parts supplied by reference TRBV7-9 and TRBJ1-4, is DTGVSQNPRHKITKRGQNVTFRCDPISEHNRLYWYRQTLGQGPEFLTYFQNEAQLEKSRLLSDRFSAERPKGSFSTLEIQRTEQGDSAMYLCASSPRDRAYEKLFFGSGTQLSVL.

This chain connects TRBV4-2 to TRBJ2-1; D remains ambiguous. The CDR3 length is 11 residues. V lost 2 bases and J 9 bases, leaving 5 bases between the germline ends. Germline V gene sequence: CDR1 LGHNA, CDR2 YNFKEQ. The CDR3 coding sequence is TGTGCCAGCAGCCAACTAAGTGAGCAGTTCTTC. As protein: CASSQLSEQFF.

In its sample, this clone was seen a few times. V gene TRBV27 combines with J gene TRBJ1-1; TRBD1 matches at 7 bases. The CDR3 extends over 16 amino acids. The V gene end was trimmed by 3 bases and the J gene end by 0 bases; junction bases not matched to a gene: 7. Per the germline V gene, CDR1 is MNHEY and CDR2 is SMNVEV (reference sequence). The DNA for the CDR3 is TGTGCCAGCAGTTTCCAAGGGACAGCCATGAACACTGAAGCTTTCTTT. Its translation: CASSFQGTAMNTEAFF.

The CDR3 sequence: CASSPGRDIQYF. In nucleotides, the CDR3 is TGTGCCAGCTCACCGGGGCGAGACATTCAGTACTTC. The rearrangement joins TRBV18 to TRBJ2-4; tentative D call: TRBD1 (5 bases). From germline, CDR1 is KGHSH and CDR2 LQKENI. Trimming took 3 bases from V and 8 from J, leaving 8 bases between them. This CDR3 contains 12 residues.

J is TRBJ1-1 and V is TRBV19; D not resolved. CDR1 is LNHDA, CDR2 SQIVND, per germline (reference sequence). There are 14 residues in the CDR3. Between the trimmed V and J ends, which lost 1 base and 4 bases, there was a span of 10 bases. The CDR3 bases are TGTGCCAGTAGTATAGGGGGAGGGAGCACTGAAGCTTTCTTT. Amino acid sequence: CASSIGGGSTEAFF.

A single count supports this clone. The chain is built from TRBV7-2 and TRBJ2-1; 13 bases fit TRBD2. The CDR3 is 16 residues long. Germline loops: CDR1 SGHTA, CDR2 FQGNSA. With 4 bases clipped from V and 7 bases from J, the junction kept 7 bases outside the gene matches. CDR3 nucleotides: TGTGCCAGCAGCTCCCGGACTAGCGGGAGAGTAAATGAGCAGTTCTTC. Translating it yields CASSSRTSGRVNEQFF. The variable domain in full, with the rest retrieved from reference TRBV7-2 and TRBJ2-1, is GAGVSQSPSNKVTEKGKDVELRCDPISGHTALYWYRQSLGQGLEFLIYFQGNSAPDKSGLPSDRFSAERTGGSVSTLTIQRTQQEDSAVYLCASSSRTSGRVNEQFFGPGTRLTVL.

The J gene is TRBJ1-2, the V gene TRBV6-5, with D possibly matching TRBD1 (5 bases). The CDR3 runs 13 residues. V lost 8 bases to trimming and J lost 1 base, with 11 bases between them. Germline V gene sequence: CDR1 MNHEY, CDR2 SVGAGI. The CDR3 DNA is TGTGCCAGCCGCCCAGGGATTAACTATGGCTACACCTTC. Its protein is CASRPGINYGYTF.

This clone was detected only a few times. The chain recombines TRBV6-1 with TRBJ2-1; D unclear. V lost 0 bases, J lost 7 bases, and 7 bases lay in between. Germline CDR1 is MNHNS and CDR2 is SASEGT. This CDR3 comprises 13 residues. CDR3 in amino acids: CASSEALLNEQFF. In nucleotides, the CDR3 is TGTGCCAGCAGTGAAGCTCTTTTGAATGAGCAGTTCTTC.

The rearrangement uses TRBV4-2 and TRBJ2-5, with D tentatively TRBD1 (6 bases). V was trimmed by 1 base and J by 4 bases, leaving 13 bases between them. This CDR3 has 15 amino acids. CDR1 and CDR2 from the germline V gene are LGHNA and YNFKEQ. CDR3 bases: TGTGCCAGCAGCCAAGGAGGAGGCAGGGGAGAGACCCAGTACTTC. Protein: CASSQGGGRGETQYF.

The CDR3 bases are TGTGCCAGCAGTGGAGCCGGGGAGCTGTTTTTT. This codes for CASSGAGELFF. The J gene is TRBJ2-2, the V gene TRBV9; D unclear. Trimming removed 5 bases at V and 6 bases at J, with 5 bases between. The CDR3 is 11 amino acids. Germline V CDR1 and CDR2: SGDLS, YYNGEE.

This clone showed up just a few times. V usage is TRBV5-1 and J usage is TRBJ2-7; unclear D gene. Germline V CDR1 and CDR2: SGHRS, YFSETQ. V was clipped by 2 bases and J by 1 base, with 13 bases between them. The CDR3 extends over 15 amino acids. Here the CDR3 reads CASSFGTQPSYEQYF. The CDR3 nucleotides are TGCGCCAGCAGCTTCGGTACTCAACCATCCTACGAGCAGTACTTC.

The chain employs TRBV6-5 and TRBJ1-4, with D perhaps matching TRBD1 (6 bases). The ends were cut back, 7 bases at V and 8 bases at J, with 17 bases in the middle. Germline V lookup: CDR1 MNHEY, CDR2 SVGAGI. The CDR3 contains 14 residues. The CDR3 DNA is TGTGCCAGCAACCCCAGGGGCGGTGAGGAAAAACTGTTTTTT. Encoded protein: CASNPRGGEEKLFF.

Details on this clone: Sequence at one end of the junction differs from germline and may be a read error. The genes are TRBV19 and TRBJ1-2, with 9 bases aligning to TRBD1. The CDR3 consists of 11 residues. Per germline, CDR1 LNHDA and CDR2 SQIVND (reference sequence). The CDR3 protein is CASNPDRGRAF. The CDR3, as DNA: TGTGCCAGTAACCCGGACAGGGGAAGAGCCTTC. Supplemented by reference TRBV19 and TRBJ1-2, the full variable domain reads DGGITQSPKYLFRKEGQNVTLSCEQNLNHDAMYWYRQDPGQGLRLIYYSQIVNDFQKGDIAEGYSVSREKKESFPLTVTSAQKNPTAFYLCASNPDRGRAFGSGTRLTVV.